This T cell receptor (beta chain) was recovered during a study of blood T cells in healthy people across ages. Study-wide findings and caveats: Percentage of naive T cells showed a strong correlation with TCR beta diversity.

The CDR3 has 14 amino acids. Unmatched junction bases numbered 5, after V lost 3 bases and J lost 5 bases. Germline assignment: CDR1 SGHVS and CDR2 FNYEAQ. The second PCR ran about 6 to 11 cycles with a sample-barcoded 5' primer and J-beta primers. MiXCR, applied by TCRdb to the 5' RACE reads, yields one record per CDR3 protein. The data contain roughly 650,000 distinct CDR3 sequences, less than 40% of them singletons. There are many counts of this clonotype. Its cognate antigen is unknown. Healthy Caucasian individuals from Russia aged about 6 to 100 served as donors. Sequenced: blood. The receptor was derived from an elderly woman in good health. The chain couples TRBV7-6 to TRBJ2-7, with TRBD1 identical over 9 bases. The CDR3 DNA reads TGTGCCAGCAGCTTCGGGACAGGGTCCGACGAGCAGTACTTC. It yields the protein CASSFGTGSDEQYF.